The 15 T cell receptor beta chains below come from one sample, sequenced in a study of OX40 agonist ivuxolimab in advanced cancers. Data came from immunoSEQ multiplex PCR; TCRdb stores just in-frame clones and leaves some out. Of about 45,000 clones in the sample, approximately 84% are singletons; the top ten hold approximately 15%. This specimen consisted of CD4+ or CD8+ T cells sorted from blood, obtained in a trial of the OX40 agonist ivuxolimab. Receptors originate from an adult with an advanced solid tumor such as melanoma, head and neck, liver or kidney cancer.

This CDR3 reads CASSLIGVSVGRRGGEQYF. In DNA, the CDR3 is TGTGCCAGCAGTTTGATTGGCGTTTCGGTAGGGCGCAGGGGGGGAGAGCAGTACTTC. The chain has TRBV28 and TRBJ2-7, with D perhaps being TRBD1 or TRBD2 (7 bases each). Trimming shortened V by 3 bases and J by 7 bases, and 31 bases separated the two germline ends. The CDR3 totals 19 residues. Germline loops: CDR1 MDHEN, CDR2 SYDVKM. The full variable domain, in which reference TRBV28 and TRBJ2-7 provide the parts outside the CDR3, is DVKVTQSSRYLVKRTGEKVFLECVQDMDHENMFWYRQDPGLGLRLIYFSYDVKMKEKGDIPEGYSVSREKKERFSLILESASTNQTSMYLCASSLIGVSVGRRGGEQYFGPGTRLTVT.

This rearrangement joins TRBV6-1 to TRBJ2-3; D perhaps matches TRBD2 (6 bases). Germline CDR1 reads MNHNS; CDR2 reads SASEGT. Trimming shortened V by 7 bases and J by 0 bases, and 14 bases separated the two germline ends. The CDR3 is 15 amino acids. The CDR3 protein is CASTLGGASTDTQYF. The CDR3 nucleotides are TGTGCCAGCACCCTGGGGGGTGCTAGCACAGATACGCAGTATTTT.

The rearrangement joins TRBV7-3 to TRBJ2-1; D is perhaps TRBD2 (6 bases). This CDR3 region has 15 residues. The V and J ends lost 5 bases and 5 bases respectively, with 16 bases between them. CDR1 is SGHTA, CDR2 FQGTGA, per germline. DNA for the CDR3: TGTGCCAGCAGCCCGGGTCCGGGGGAGAACAATGAGCAGTTCTTC. It is translated as CASSPGPGENNEQFF.

The chain joins TRBV28 to TRBJ2-3; D possibly matches TRBD1 or TRBD2 (6 bases each). V lost 4 bases and J 6 bases, leaving 8 bases between the germline ends. CDR3 length: 12 amino acids. Germline V gives CDR1 MDHEN, CDR2 SYDVKM. CDR3 nucleotide sequence: TGTGCCAGCAGTTGGGGGGCCGATACGCAGTATTTT. Protein product: CASSWGADTQYF.

The rearrangement links TRBV5-4 to TRBJ1-1; D may be TRBD1 (6 bases). Germline V lookup: CDR1 SGHNT, CDR2 YYREEE (reference sequence). Trimming took 2 bases from V and 3 from J, leaving 14 bases between them. CDR3 length equals 15 residues. This CDR3 is CASSFQPKGDTEAFF. The CDR3 DNA reads TGTGCCAGCAGCTTCCAACCCAAGGGGGACACTGAAGCTTTCTTT. The whole variable domain, remainder taken from reference TRBV5-4 and TRBJ1-1, is ETGVTQSPTHLIKTRGQQVTLRCSSQSGHNTVSWYQQALGQGPQFIFQYYREEENGRGNFPPRFSGLQFPNYSSELNVNALELDDSALYLCASSFQPKGDTEAFFGQGTRLTVV.

This rearrangement joins TRBV7-9 to TRBJ1-1; D possibly corresponds to TRBD1 (5 bases). Germline V gives CDR1 SEHNR, CDR2 FQNEAQ (reference sequence). CDR3 length equals 14 residues. Trimming removed 4 bases at V and 1 base at J, with 10 bases between. The DNA of the CDR3 is TGTGCCAGCAGCTGGGACCTCGCGAACACTGAAGCTTTCTTT. Its translation is CASSWDLANTEAFF.

The genes are TRBV7-2 and TRBJ2-7; D might be TRBD1 (5 bases). V was clipped by 3 bases and J by 7 bases, with 13 bases between them. CDR3 length equals 13 residues. Germline lookup yields CDR1 SGHTA and CDR2 FQGNSA. The CDR3 loop is CASSLWGSREQYF. Written as DNA, the CDR3 is TGTGCCAGCAGCTTGTGGGGCAGCAGGGAGCAGTACTTC. The full variable domain, with the rest looked up from reference TRBV7-2 and TRBJ2-7, is GAGVSQSPSNKVTEKGKDVELRCDPISGHTALYWYRQSLGQGLEFLIYFQGNSAPDKSGLPSDRFSAERTGGSVSTLTIQRTQQEDSAVYLCASSLWGSREQYFGPGTRLTVT.

This clone was counted only a few times. This CDR3 is CASMSILLAGGRSEQFF. The CDR3 bases are TGCGCCAGCATGAGCATCCTACTAGCGGGAGGTAGATCTGAGCAGTTCTTC. The chain couples TRBV10-2 to TRBJ2-1; 12 nucleotides agree with TRBD2. Looked up from germline, CDR1 is WSHSY and CDR2 is SAAADI. The CDR3 runs to 17 residues. Trimming took 7 bases from V and 9 from J; bases not matched to a gene: 16.

The chain has TRBV28 and TRBJ1-5; unclear D gene. This CDR3 is built from 14 residues. V gave up 5 bases and J gave up 0 bases, with 8 bases separating them. Germline CDR1 is MDHEN and CDR2 is SYDVKM. The CDR3 nucleotides read TGTGCCAGCAGTCCTGACTATAGCAATCAGCCCCAGCATTTT. Translated, it gives CASSPDYSNQPQHF.

CDR3 bases: TGTGCCAGCAGCTTAGACAGCACCTACGAGCAGTACTTC. It encodes CASSLDSTYEQYF. The rearrangement joins TRBV7-6 to TRBJ2-7; no firm D call. The CDR3 extends over 13 amino acids. Germline CDR1 SGHVS, CDR2 FNYEAQ. Trimming left V 1 base short and J 2 bases short, with 6 bases between.

The chain's CDR3 is CASSLYREGVGELFF. CDR3 nucleotides: TGCGCCAGCAGCTTGTATAGGGAGGGAGTCGGGGAGCTGTTTTTT. This chain joins TRBV5-1 and TRBJ2-2, with TRBD2 matching 7 bases. This CDR3 has 15 residues. V was clipped by 1 base and J by 7 bases; unmatched bases: 7. Germline V lookup: CDR1 SGHRS, CDR2 YFSETQ.

This clone was counted once. The chain employs TRBV28 and TRBJ2-2; weak D call: TRBD2 (6 bases). The CDR3 contains 19 residues. Between the trimmed V and J ends, which lost 4 bases and 0 bases, there was a span of 21 bases. Germline assignment: CDR1 MDHEN and CDR2 SYDVKM. The CDR3 sequence is CASSSLEAPGVTNTGELFF. The CDR3 region has the DNA TGTGCCAGCAGTTCATTAGAGGCGCCGGGAGTTACGAACACCGGGGAGCTGTTTTTT.

This chain joins TRBV6-4 and TRBJ2-1, with 12 positions matching TRBD2. The CDR3 is 17 residues long. CDR1 and CDR2 from the germline V gene are MRHNA and SNTAGT. V lost 0 bases to trimming and J lost 0 bases; unmatched junction nucleotides: 0. The CDR3 sequence: CASSDSGLAGSYNEQFF. The CDR3 DNA reads TGTGCCAGCAGTGACTCGGGACTAGCGGGCTCCTACAATGAGCAGTTCTTC.

This chain joins TRBV10-1 and TRBJ1-1; D unclear. V shed 0 bases and J shed 0 bases, with 8 bases lying between them. In germline, CDR1 is WNHNN, CDR2 SYGVQD (reference sequence). The CDR3 consists of 15 residues. DNA of the CDR3: TGCGCCAGCAGTGAGTCGAGTAGGGTGAACACTGAAGCTTTCTTT. This sequence encodes CASSESSRVNTEAFF.

The chain employs TRBV6-1 and TRBJ2-2, with 14 bases matching TRBD2. This CDR3 has 17 amino acids. The V gene end was trimmed by 2 bases and the J gene end by 5 bases; junction bases not matched to a gene: 4. Per germline, CDR1 MNHNS and CDR2 SASEGT. Here the CDR3 reads CASSERTSGRWTGELFF. In nucleotides, the CDR3 is TGTGCCAGCAGTGAACGGACTAGCGGGAGGTGGACCGGGGAGCTGTTTTTT.